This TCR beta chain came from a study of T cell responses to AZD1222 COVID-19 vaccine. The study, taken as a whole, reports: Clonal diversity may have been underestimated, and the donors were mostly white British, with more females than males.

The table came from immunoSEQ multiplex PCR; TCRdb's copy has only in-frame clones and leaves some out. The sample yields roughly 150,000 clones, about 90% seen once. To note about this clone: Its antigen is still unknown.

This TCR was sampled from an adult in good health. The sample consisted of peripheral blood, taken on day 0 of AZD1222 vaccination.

The CDR3 loop is CATQMGLANYGYTF. DNA of the CDR3: TGTGCCACCCAAATGGGATTAGCTAACTATGGCTACACCTTC. The chain combines TRBV24-1 with TRBJ1-2; D unclear. The CDR3 covers 14 residues. The V gene lost 9 bases and the J gene lost 0 bases, with 13 bases spanning the gap. CDR1 is KGHDR, CDR2 SFDVKD, per germline.